The 18 T cell receptor beta chains below were found in one sample sequenced in a study of cytomegalovirus exposure and HLA in healthy donors. The primer mix had 60 Vbeta and 13 Jbeta primers. Using immunoSEQ multiplex PCR, the repertoire was profiled, and TCRdb retains in-frame clones only, with some absent. This table has approximately 140,000 clones, 55% to 80% appearing once. Material: PBMCs. Source of these receptors: a woman aged 35 to 49 in good health and CMV-seronegative.

The chain is built from TRBV10-3 and TRBJ2-7; maybe TRBD1 (6 bases). With 5 bases removed from V and 0 bases from J, the gap between germline ends came to 11 bases. The length of the CDR3 is 14 residues. Germline CDR1 and CDR2: ENHRY and SYGVKD. The CDR3 nucleotides are TGTGCCATCAGTAGTACAGGGAGCTCCTACGAGCAGTACTTC. It yields the protein CAISSTGSSYEQYF.

The chain combines TRBV7-3 with TRBJ2-2; D remains unclear. V lost 2 bases to trimming and J lost 6 bases, with 10 bases between them. CDR1 is SGHTA and CDR2 is FQGTGA in the germline V gene. This CDR3 comprises 14 residues. CDR3 loop: CASSLGGNSGELFF. The DNA of the CDR3 is TGTGCCAGCAGCTTAGGCGGTAACTCCGGGGAGCTGTTTTTT.

The genes are TRBV11-2 and TRBJ1-1; weak D call: TRBD1 (6 bases). The CDR3 runs 14 residues. V was clipped by 5 bases and J by 2 bases, with 12 bases between them. Germline V gene data show CDR1 as SGHAT and CDR2 as FQNNGV. This CDR3 is CASSPYRANTEAFF. As DNA, the CDR3 is TGTGCCAGCAGCCCCTACAGGGCAAACACTGAAGCTTTCTTT.

V gene TRBV9 combines with J gene TRBJ1-1, with D perhaps matching TRBD1 (6 bases). There are 14 residues in the CDR3. CDR1 is SGDLS, CDR2 YYNGEE, per germline. Deletions cut 0 bases from V and 11 bases from J, with 17 bases between. The CDR3 here is CASSVDAGAMVAFF. The CDR3 nucleotides read TGTGCCAGCAGCGTAGACGCAGGGGCGATGGTGGCTTTCTTT.

The rearrangement joins TRBV5-5 to TRBJ1-2, with 7 bases identical to TRBD1. The CDR3 is 14 amino acids. CDR1 is SGHKS, CDR2 YYEKEE, per germline (reference sequence). The V segment lost 0 bases and the J segment 4 bases; nucleotides outside the gene matches: 3. The CDR3 protein is CASSLVGTAYGYTF. DNA of the CDR3: TGTGCCAGCAGCTTGGTTGGGACAGCCTATGGCTACACCTTC.

This rearrangement joins TRBV9 to TRBJ2-5, with D possibly being TRBD1 (7 bases). V lost 4 bases and J 4 bases, leaving 20 bases between the germline ends. The CDR3 is 16 amino acids. Germline assignment: CDR1 SGDLS and CDR2 YYNGEE. In nucleotides, the CDR3 is TGTGCCAGCAGCCCAGGGGGGTCTCGTCTAGGAGAGACCCAGTACTTC. It is translated as CASSPGGSRLGETQYF.

This chain connects TRBV2 to TRBJ1-1; 8 positions agree with TRBD1. The V segment lost 6 bases and the J segment 1 base; nucleotides outside the gene matches: 4. The CDR3 covers 14 residues. Germline loops: CDR1 SNHLY, CDR2 FYNNEI. CDR3 loop: CASRRTGRNTEAFF. CDR3 in DNA: TGTGCCAGCAGACGGACAGGGCGGAACACTGAAGCTTTCTTT.

The gene calls are TRBV7-8 and TRBJ2-2; weak D call: TRBD2 (5 bases). V was cut by 8 bases and J by 3 bases, with 13 bases left in between. The CDR3 runs to 14 residues. Germline V CDR1 and CDR2: SGHVS, FQNEAQ. CDR3 loop: CASHPSRYTGELFF. The CDR3 DNA reads as TGTGCCAGCCACCCTAGCAGATACACCGGGGAGCTGTTTTTT.

This clone was detected a few times. V is TRBV4-1 and J is TRBJ1-5, with D unresolved. Germline loops: CDR1 MGHRA, CDR2 YSYEKL. The CDR3 is 14 residues long. V was cut by 0 bases and J by 6 bases, with 9 bases left in between. This CDR3 is CASSQEQIFQPQHF. Written as DNA, the CDR3 is TGCGCCAGCAGCCAAGAACAAATATTTCAGCCCCAGCATTTT.

The chain recombines TRBV5-8 with TRBJ1-5; D is ambiguous. The germline CDR1 and CDR2 sequences are SGHTS and YDEGEE. The CDR3 has 16 residues. The V gene lost 4 bases and the J gene lost 8 bases, with 22 bases spanning the gap. CDR3 protein: CASSPHGRVRDEPQHF. The CDR3 coding sequence is TGTGCCAGCAGCCCCCACGGGCGGGTTCGTGACGAGCCCCAGCATTTT.

This sequence joins TRBV11-2 and TRBJ2-6; D is perhaps TRBD1 (6 bases). V was trimmed by 5 bases and J by 0 bases, leaving 8 bases between them. Germline CDR1 and CDR2: SGHAT and FQNNGV. The CDR3 has 15 residues. The DNA of the CDR3 is TGTGCCAGCAGCGGACAGTTCTCTGGGGCCAACGTCCTGACTTTC. This encodes CASSGQFSGANVLTF. Together with reference TRBV11-2 and TRBJ2-6, the CDR3 gives the full variable domain: EAGVAQSPRYKIIEKRQSVAFWCNPISGHATLYWYQQILGQGPKLLIQFQNNGVVDDSQLPKDRFSAERLKGVDSTLKIQPAKLEDSAVYLCASSGQFSGANVLTFGAGSRLTVL.

This CDR3 is CASSQDRGLAGRQETQYF. In nucleotides, the CDR3 is TGCGCCAGCAGCCAAGATAGAGGACTAGCGGGGCGACAAGAGACCCAGTACTTC. The genes are TRBV4-1 and TRBJ2-5; 12 bases agree with TRBD2. With V trimmed by 0 bases and J by 2 bases, 7 bases remained unmatched. Per the germline V gene, CDR1 is MGHRA and CDR2 is YSYEKL. The CDR3 consists of 18 residues.

This clone is a singleton in its sample. The chain joins TRBV7-9 to TRBJ2-1; 10 nucleotides agree with TRBD1. Germline V gene lookup returns CDR1 SEHNR and CDR2 FQNEAQ (reference sequence). V was pared by 4 bases and J by 5 bases, with 2 bases of the junction left unmatched. This CDR3 is 14 amino acids long. The CDR3 bases are TGTGCCAGCAGCTCAGGACAGGGGGACAATGAGCAGTTCTTC. It yields the protein CASSSGQGDNEQFF.

This clone was counted a single time. The genes are TRBV29-1 and TRBJ1-1; a possible D gene is TRBD1 (6 bases). Germline-derived CDR1 and CDR2 are SQVTM and ANQGSEA. The CDR3 runs to 14 residues. Trimming stripped 2 bases from V and 0 bases from J, with 10 bases between. CDR3 amino acids: CSVERGTMNTEAFF. Written as DNA, the CDR3 is TGCAGCGTTGAAAGGGGGACCATGAACACTGAAGCTTTCTTT.

This rearrangement joins TRBV5-6 to TRBJ1-4, with 7 nucleotides matching TRBD1. V was clipped by 5 bases and J by 5 bases; unmatched bases: 9. The CDR3 has 15 residues. The germline gives CDR1 SGHDT, CDR2 YYEEEE. CDR3 residues: CASRAATGKNEKLFF. CDR3 in DNA: TGTGCCAGCAGGGCTGCGACAGGGAAGAATGAAAAACTGTTTTTT.

This clone came up a few times. The rearrangement uses TRBV19 and TRBJ1-1, with D hard to call. The CDR3 has 12 residues. Per germline, CDR1 LNHDA and CDR2 SQIVND (reference sequence). The ends were cut back, 3 bases at V and 2 bases at J, with 4 bases in the middle. The CDR3 DNA is TGTGCCAGTAGTATGAGTAACACTGAAGCTTTCTTT. Encoded protein: CASSMSNTEAFF. Based on the CDR3 plus reference TRBV19 and TRBJ1-1, the full variable domain is DGGITQSPKYLFRKEGQNVTLSCEQNLNHDAMYWYRQDPGQGLRLIYYSQIVNDFQKGDIAEGYSVSREKKESFPLTVTSAQKNPTAFYLCASSMSNTEAFFGQGTRLTVV.

This clone was picked up one time. The chain is built from TRBV5-4 and TRBJ2-5; D might be TRBD1 (5 bases). V lost 4 bases and J 5 bases, leaving 12 bases between the germline ends. Germline V CDR1 and CDR2: SGHNT, YYREEE (reference sequence). This CDR3 is built from 13 residues. CDR3 sequence: CASSRGKGETQYF. CDR3 DNA: TGTGCCAGCAGCCGAGGAAAGGGGGAGACCCAGTACTTC.

The V and J genes are TRBV11-3 and TRBJ2-6; TRBD1 might be the D (5 bases). Germline V gene sequence: CDR1 SGHNT, CDR2 YENEEA. Deletions cut 1 base from V and 0 bases from J, with 16 bases between. The CDR3 runs 19 residues. CDR3 protein: CASSLGGWGTNSGANVLTF. In DNA, the CDR3 is TGTGCCAGCAGCTTAGGTGGTTGGGGCACCAACTCTGGGGCCAACGTCCTGACTTTC.